A selection of T cell receptor beta chains follows, all from one sample in a study of CD8+CD57+ T cells in acquired aplastic anemia. TCRdb ran MiXCR on the reads and lists one entry per CDR3 protein. The data hold 180,000 or so distinct CDR3 sequences, with 40% to 50% observed a single time. The sequenced sample consisted of sorted CD4+, CD8+, or CD8+CD57+ T cells (not recorded which) from PBMCs. These receptor sequences come from a human donor in good health. Each CDR3 is given with its conserved first and last residue. D genes are given only for firm matches. Clone size is not always given. Where it is, it says once, few, many or a class for expanded clones.

many,TRBV14,TRBJ2-5,NA,TGTGCCAGCAGCCAAGATCGGGCCAGAACAGAGACCCAGTACTTC,CASSQDRARTETQYF
NA,TRBV4-3,TRBJ1-5,NA,TGCGCCAGCAGCCAAGCGCATATGGACAAGTTAGGTCAGCCCCAGCATTTT,CASSQAHMDKLGQPQHF
many,TRBV7-8,TRBJ2-7,NA,TGTGCCAGCAGCATGAACCTAGAGCGCTCCTACGAGCAGTACTTC,CASSMNLERSYEQYF
few,TRBV28,TRBJ1-4,NA,TGTGCCAGCAGTATAGGGGGAATTGAAAAACTGTTTTTT,CASSIGGIEKLFF
many,TRBV7-2,TRBJ2-1,NA,TGTGCCAGCAGCTTGATAGGGGATGAGCAGTTCTTC,CASSLIGDEQFF
NA,TRBV9,TRBJ2-7,TRBD2,TGTGCCAGCAGCGAACCGGGACTAGCGGGAGGACCTGCCTACGAGCAGTACTTC,CASSEPGLAGGPAYEQYF
NA,TRBV20-1,TRBJ2-1,TRBD2,TGCAGTGCTAGGGGAATAGCGGGAGATCCCAATGAGCAGTTCTTC,CSARGIAGDPNEQFF
NA,TRBV24-1,TRBJ2-1,NA,TGTGCCACCAGTGATTACGGTTCCATTGAGCAGTTCTTC,CATSDYGSIEQFF
many,TRBV20-1,TRBJ2-1,NA,TGCAGTGCTAGACGGGATAGATCTAATGAGCAGTTCTTC,CSARRDRSNEQFF
many,TRBV2,TRBJ1-2,TRBD1,TGTGCCAGCAGCGTGGACAGGGGCGGCTACACCTTC,CASSVDRGGYTF
few,TRBV6-4,TRBJ2-3,NA,TGTGCCAGCGGCCGGGGCGTCACAGATACGCAGTATTTT,CASGRGVTDTQYF
NA,TRBV7-3,TRBJ1-1,TRBD1,TGTGCCAGCAGGGCCCAACCTAGGACAGGGGAAGCTTTCTTT,CASRAQPRTGEAFF
NA,TRBV5-6,TRBJ2-7,NA,TGTGCCAGCACCACCAATTGGTGGGGGGACTACGAGCAGTACTTC,CASTTNWWGDYEQYF
NA,TRBV7-8,TRBJ2-1,NA,TGTGCCAGCAGCTTTTCTGGGGGTCTCTACAATGAGCAGTTCTTC,CASSFSGGLYNEQFF
NA,TRBV28,TRBJ1-1,NA,TGTGCCAGCAGATCACCAGGGTCGAACACTGAAGCTTTCTTT,CASRSPGSNTEAFF
NA,TRBV10-3,TRBJ1-3,NA,NA,CAIRDAVGTGNTIYF
many,TRBV4-1,TRBJ2-2,NA,TGCGCCAGCAGCCAATTGACGTCGAACACCGGGGAGCTGTTTTTT,CASSQLTSNTGELFF
NA,TRBV20-1,TRBJ2-3,NA,TGCAGTGCTCTGGACGTTCGATTTGTAACAGATACGCAGTATTTT,CSALDVRFVTDTQYF
NA,TRBV20-1,TRBJ2-1,NA,TGCAGTGCTAGAGACCCCGGGCGGACCTCCCCGCCTTTC,CSARDPGRTSPPF
few,TRBV11-2,TRBJ2-3,NA,TGTGCCAGCAGCTTAGTTGGGATGGCCGGTCCCCTCACAGATACGCAGTATTTT,CASSLVGMAGPLTDTQYF
NA,TRBV6-1,TRBJ1-2,TRBD1,TGTGCCAGCAGTGAAACGGGAGGGGGCGGGTATGGCTACACCTTC,CASSETGGGGYGYTF
NA,TRBV7-9,TRBJ1-2,NA,TGTGCCAGCAGCCCACCGTCAGCTAACTATGGCTACACCTTC,CASSPPSANYGYTF
many,TRBV20-1,TRBJ2-3,NA,TGCAGTGCTACGAGCGGGAGCACAGATACGCAGTATTTT,CSATSGSTDTQYF
many,TRBV2,TRBJ2-3,NA,TGTGCCAGCAGTGCTATCGTAGGCACAGATACGCAGTATTTT,CASSAIVGTDTQYF
NA,TRBV9,TRBJ2-2,NA,TGTGCCAGCAGCCCGTGGACAGTGCCCGGGGAGCTGTTTTTT,CASSPWTVPGELFF
NA,TRBV9,TRBJ2-3,NA,TGTGCCAGCAGCGTACTGCTCACAGATACGCAGTATTTT,CASSVLLTDTQYF
many,TRBV20-1,TRBJ2-1,TRBD2,TGCAGTGCTAGAAGCTCTAGCGGGAGCTGGGCGGACAATGAGCAGTTCTTC,CSARSSSGSWADNEQFF
NA,TRBV28,TRBJ2-7,NA,TGTGCCAGTAAGCAGGGGAGCTCCTACGAGCAGTACTTC,CASKQGSSYEQYF
NA,TRBV25-1,TRBJ1-1,NA,TGTGCCACCCATTCTCGTCGTGAAGGGGACACTGAAGCTTTCTTT,CATHSRREGDTEAFF